The T cell receptor beta chain under discussion was sequenced for a study of early T cells in non-severe SARS-CoV-2 infection. Whole-study context: Bulk RNA taken from unsorted whole blood was sequenced, leaving chains unpaired. Findings and caveats of the study: VDJdb matching skewed toward anti-spike CD8 responses, missing private and CD4 specificities.

Individual cDNA molecules were tagged with unique molecular identifiers. MiXCR, run by TCRdb on the 5' RACE reads, gives a single entry per CDR3 protein. The table has roughly 51,000 distinct CDR3 sequences, 7% to 9% seen once. This clonotype came up many times. Antigen: not known. The sequence derives from an adult who was a healthcare worker with PCR-confirmed SARS-CoV-2 infection or an uninfected control (not recorded which). Sequenced material: whole blood.

CDR3 loop: CASSLFRLGNPVAKNIQYF. The DNA of the CDR3 is TGTGCCAGCAGCTTGTTTCGGTTAGGGAACCCTGTAGCCAAAAACATTCAGTACTTC. The V and J genes are TRBV5-5 and TRBJ2-4; unclear D gene. Trimming left V 1 base short and J 0 bases short, with 20 bases between. The CDR3 totals 19 residues. The germline V gene encodes CDR1 SGHKS and CDR2 YYEKEE (reference sequence). Full variable domain (missing parts from reference TRBV5-5 and TRBJ2-4): DAGVTQSPTHLIKTRGQQVTLRCSPISGHKSVSWYQQVLGQGPQFIFQYYEKEERGRGNFPDRFSARQFPNYSSELNVNALLLGDSALYLCASSLFRLGNPVAKNIQYFGAGTRLSVL.